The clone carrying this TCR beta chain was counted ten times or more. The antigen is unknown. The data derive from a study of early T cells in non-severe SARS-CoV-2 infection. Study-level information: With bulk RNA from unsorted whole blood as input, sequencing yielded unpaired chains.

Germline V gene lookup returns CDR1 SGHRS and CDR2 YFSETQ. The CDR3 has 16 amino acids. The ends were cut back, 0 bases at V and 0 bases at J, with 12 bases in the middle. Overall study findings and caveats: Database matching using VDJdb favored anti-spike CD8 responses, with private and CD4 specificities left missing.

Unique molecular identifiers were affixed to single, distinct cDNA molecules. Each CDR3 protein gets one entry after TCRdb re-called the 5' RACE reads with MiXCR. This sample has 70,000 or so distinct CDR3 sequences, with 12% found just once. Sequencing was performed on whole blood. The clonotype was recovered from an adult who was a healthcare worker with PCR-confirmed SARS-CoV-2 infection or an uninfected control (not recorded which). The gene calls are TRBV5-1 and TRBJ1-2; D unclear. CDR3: CASSLGSVSPNYGYTF. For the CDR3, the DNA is TGCGCCAGCAGCTTGGGATCTGTCTCCCCTAACTATGGCTACACCTTC.